The TCR beta chain described here comes from a study of early T cells in non-severe SARS-CoV-2 infection (dated by TCRdb to the early 2020s). Background on the whole study: Because TCR sequencing was done on bulk RNA from unsorted whole blood, the alpha and beta chains could not be paired.

The library was produced with 5' RACE. The sample was run on a NextSeq 500. To correct for sequencing error and PCR bias, the TCR library protocol tagged individual cDNA molecules with unique molecular identifiers. Both TCR alpha and beta chains were sequenced, and tight co-correlation was observed between alpha and beta sequence abundances in each sample. Turning to the authors' computational methods: Decombinator V4 was used to perform V gene, J gene and CDR3 annotation of TCR sequences. Expanded TCRs were defined as changing significantly between any two time points under a Poisson model with p below 0.0001. TCR abundances were normalised to the total number of TCRs sequenced in each sample and reported as counts per million. MAIT TCRs were defined by TRAV1-2 paired with TRAJ12, TRAJ20 or TRAJ33, and iNKT TCRs by TRAV10 paired with TRAJ18. VDJdb, accessed 1 November 2021, was searched for CMV, EBV and SARS-CoV-2 annotated TCRs, with TCRs annotated for multiple antigens excluded. TCRdb took the public reads, trimmed them with fastp at Q25, ran MiXCR for clone calling and kept in-frame beta chains. Rows merge per CDR3 protein into single entries with the most common DNA and genes. The V and J calls and clone size come from TCRdb's table, not from the authors' own analysis. This sample comprises about 29,000 distinct CDR3 sequences, more than 3.5% of them detected only once. Together, the top ten hold over 6% of the sample.

This was a case-control study nested in a cohort of healthcare workers in London, UK, who had nasopharyngeal swab PCR tests and blood samples taken every week. Healthcare workers were enrolled in the week of the UK lockdown, from 23 to 31 March 2020, and were followed every week for up to 16 weeks. This clonotype was picked up many times. Its antigen specificity is not known. No base-level quality is on record; no much larger clone is a single base apart. Results and caveats for the whole study, not just this receptor: VDJdb matching was skewed toward anti-spike CD8 responses and likely underestimated virus-specific expansions by missing private and CD4 specificities.

CDR1 and CDR2 (LGHNA, YSLEER) derive from the germline V gene. V loses 4 bases, J loses 5 bases, and the germline ends lie 17 bases apart. Reading from cysteine to phenylalanine, the CDR3 counts 15 amino acids. The DNA shown is the 45-base CDR3, in frame from base 1. Material: whole blood. This sequence uses TRBV4-3 and TRBJ2-5; D gene: possibly TRBD1, on 6 matching bases. The sequence derives from an adult who was a healthcare worker with PCR-confirmed SARS-CoV-2 infection or an uninfected control (not recorded which). The DNA is TGCGCCAGCAGCCTAAGTAGTCAGGGGATGGAGACCCAGTACTTC. It codes for CASSLSSQGMETQYF.